The T cell receptor (beta chain) under discussion was sequenced for a study of blood T cell repertoires in COVID-19. Study-wide context: Acute and convalescent COVID-19 specimens originated in the United States, Italy and Spain. Sources were T cells, B-cell-depleted T cells, or PBMCs; the material itself was cDNA or gDNA.

The V gene lost 5 bases and the J gene lost 6 bases, with 7 bases spanning the gap. The V gene's germline CDR1 is LNHDA and CDR2 SQIVND (reference sequence). This CDR3 spans 12 amino acids. As handled by the study authors: It was from reference gene primer amplification that nucleated cell counts were estimated. Measured with immunoSEQ multiplex PCR; TCRdb has only the in-frame clones, and not every one. The V and J calls and the clone size are those of that table, but D and trimming were determined from the DNA. The data hold under 300,000 clones, with 83% observed a single time. The TCR originated in a woman in her 50s who had recovered from COVID-19. This sequence joins TRBV19 and TRBJ2-2; D call uncertain. Material for sequencing was peripheral blood. DNA of the CDR3: TGTGCCAGTAGTCTCGGAGCCGGGGAGCTGTTTTTT. This translates into CASSLGAGELFF.